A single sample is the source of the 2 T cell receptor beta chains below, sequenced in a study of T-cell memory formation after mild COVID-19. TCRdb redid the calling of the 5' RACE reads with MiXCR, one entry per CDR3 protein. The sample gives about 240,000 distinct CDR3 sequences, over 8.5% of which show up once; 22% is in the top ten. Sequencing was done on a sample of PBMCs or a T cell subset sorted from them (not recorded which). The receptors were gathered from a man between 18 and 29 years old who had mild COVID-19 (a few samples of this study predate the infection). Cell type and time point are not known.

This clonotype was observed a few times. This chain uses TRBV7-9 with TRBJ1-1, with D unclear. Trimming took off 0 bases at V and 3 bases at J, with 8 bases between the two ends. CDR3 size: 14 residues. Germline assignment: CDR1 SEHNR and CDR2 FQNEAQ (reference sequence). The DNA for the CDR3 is TGTGCCAGCAGCTTAGCGAATCGGTACACTGAAGCTTTCTTT. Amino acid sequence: CASSLANRYTEAFF.

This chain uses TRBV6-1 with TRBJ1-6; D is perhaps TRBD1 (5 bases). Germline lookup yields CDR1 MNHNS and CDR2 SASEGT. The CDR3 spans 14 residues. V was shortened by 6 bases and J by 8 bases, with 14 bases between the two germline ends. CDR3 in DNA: TGTGCCAGCAGACTGGACGGGGGGGATTCACCCCTCCACTTT. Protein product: CASRLDGGDSPLHF.